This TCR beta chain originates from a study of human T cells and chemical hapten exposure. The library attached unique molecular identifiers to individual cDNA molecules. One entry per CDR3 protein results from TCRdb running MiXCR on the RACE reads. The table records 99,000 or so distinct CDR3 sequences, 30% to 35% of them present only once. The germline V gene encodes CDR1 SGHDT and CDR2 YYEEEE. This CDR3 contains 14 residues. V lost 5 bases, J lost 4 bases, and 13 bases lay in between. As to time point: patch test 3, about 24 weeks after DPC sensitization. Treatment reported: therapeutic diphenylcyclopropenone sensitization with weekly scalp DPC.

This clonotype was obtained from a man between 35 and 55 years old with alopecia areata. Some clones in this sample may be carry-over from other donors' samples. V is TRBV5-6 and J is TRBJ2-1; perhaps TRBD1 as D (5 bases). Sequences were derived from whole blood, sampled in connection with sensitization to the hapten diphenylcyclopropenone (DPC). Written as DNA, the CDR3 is TGTGCCAGCAGATCTGGACAAGATTACAATGAGCAGTTCTTC. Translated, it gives CASRSGQDYNEQFF.